This T cell receptor (beta chain) was recorded in a study of shared clonotypes between healthy human individuals. Concerning this clone itself: Its antigen is as yet unknown.

Splitting of CD4+ cells produced CD45RA+ naive and CD45RA-negative memory subsets. Study findings and constraints: Researchers found naive subsets generally carried larger estimated richness than memory subsets.

The germline V gene has CDR1 MDHEN and CDR2 SYDVKM. The CDR3 runs 16 residues. The trim removed 5 bases at V and 4 bases at J, leaving 10 bases unmatched. Produced via immunoSEQ multiplex PCR; TCRdb's table is partial and in-frame only. The top ten clones hold under 0.45% of a sample with a few million clones, 80% to 95% of them seen once. Sequenced material: naive CD4+ T cells from PBMCs. The subset denotes: CD45RA+ positively selected. This rearrangement joins TRBV28 to TRBJ1-4; 7 bases fit TRBD1. The origin of this receptor is a young man in good health. Some clones in this sample may be carry-over from other donors' samples. In DNA form, the CDR3 reads TGTGCCAGCAGTCAACCCGGGACAGCTAATAATGAAAAACTGTTTTTT. Its translation: CASSQPGTANNEKLFF.